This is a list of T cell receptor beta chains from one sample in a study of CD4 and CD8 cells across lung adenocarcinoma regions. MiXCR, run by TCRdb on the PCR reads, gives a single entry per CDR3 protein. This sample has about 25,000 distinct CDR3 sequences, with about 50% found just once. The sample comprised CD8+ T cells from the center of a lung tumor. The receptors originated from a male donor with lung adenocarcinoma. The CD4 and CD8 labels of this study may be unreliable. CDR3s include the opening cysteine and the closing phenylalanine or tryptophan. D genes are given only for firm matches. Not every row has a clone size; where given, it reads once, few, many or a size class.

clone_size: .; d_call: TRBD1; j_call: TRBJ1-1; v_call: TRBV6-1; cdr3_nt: TGTGCCAGCAGAGGTACGAGGGGGCTGGCTTTCTTT; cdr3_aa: CASRGTRGLAFF
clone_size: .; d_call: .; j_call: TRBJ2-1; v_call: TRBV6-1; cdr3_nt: TGTGCCAGTACTCGAGACGGTAACCCTTACAATGAGCAGTTCTTC; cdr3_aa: CASTRDGNPYNEQFF
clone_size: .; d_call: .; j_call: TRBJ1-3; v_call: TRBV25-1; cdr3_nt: TGTGCCAGCAGTGTAGGGGAAGGAAACACCATATATTTT; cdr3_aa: CASSVGEGNTIYF
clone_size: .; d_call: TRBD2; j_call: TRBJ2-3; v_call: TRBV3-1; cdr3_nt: TGTGCCAGCAGCCGAGTCACTAGCGGCTACACAGATACGCAGTATTTT; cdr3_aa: CASSRVTSGYTDTQYF
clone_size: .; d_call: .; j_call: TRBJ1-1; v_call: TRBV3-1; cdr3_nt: TGTGCCAGCATGCCCGGGTGGAGCACTGAAGCTTTCTTT; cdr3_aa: CASMPGWSTEAFF
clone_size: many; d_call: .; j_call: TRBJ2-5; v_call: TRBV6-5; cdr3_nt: TGTGCCAGCAGTGCTAATCGAGAACAGACCCAGTACTTC; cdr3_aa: CASSANREQTQYF
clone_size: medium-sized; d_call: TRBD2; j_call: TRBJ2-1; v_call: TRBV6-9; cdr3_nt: TGTGCCAGCAGTTACCGGACTAGCGGGATAATTGGCGAGCAGTTCTTC; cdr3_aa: CASSYRTSGIIGEQFF
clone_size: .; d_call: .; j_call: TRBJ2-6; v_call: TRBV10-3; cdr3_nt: TGTGCCACCTTCACTCAGGTTGTGGGGGCCAACGTGCTGTCTTTC; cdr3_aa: CATFTQVVGANVLSF
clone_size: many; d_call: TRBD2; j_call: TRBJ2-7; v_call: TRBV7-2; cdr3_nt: TGTGCCAGCAGCTTTGGACTAGCGGAGGCAGCCTACGAGCAGTACTTC; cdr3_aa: CASSFGLAEAAYEQYF
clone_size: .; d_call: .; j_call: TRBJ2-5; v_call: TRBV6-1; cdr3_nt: TGTGCCAGCACCCTGGGCGGGGGCGCCTACAATGAGCAGTACTTC; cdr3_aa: CASTLGGGAYNEQYF
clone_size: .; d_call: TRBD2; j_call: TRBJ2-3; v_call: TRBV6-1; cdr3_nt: TGTGCCAGCCGCGTCGTGGGGGGGGGAGGCAAAAATACGCAGTATTTT; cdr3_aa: CASRVVGGGGKNTQYF
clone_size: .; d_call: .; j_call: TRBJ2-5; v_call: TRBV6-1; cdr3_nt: TGTGCCAGCGGGGGGGCCGGGGGCCGTGATGGGGATACCCAGTACTTC; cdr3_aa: CASGGAGGRDGDTQYF
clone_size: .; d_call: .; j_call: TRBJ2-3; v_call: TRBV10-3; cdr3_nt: TGTGCCATCGGAACCACAGACATGCAGTATTTC; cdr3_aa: CAIGTTDMQYF
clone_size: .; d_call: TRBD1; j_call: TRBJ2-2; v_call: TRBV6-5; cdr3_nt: TGTGCCAGCACCAAGGGGACGGGACAGGGATCCGGGGAGCTGTTTTTT; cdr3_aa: CASTKGTGQGSGELFF
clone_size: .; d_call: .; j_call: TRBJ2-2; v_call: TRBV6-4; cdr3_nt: TGTGCCAGCAGGGATGCGAGCACCGGGGAGCTGTTTTTT; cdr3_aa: CASRDASTGELFF
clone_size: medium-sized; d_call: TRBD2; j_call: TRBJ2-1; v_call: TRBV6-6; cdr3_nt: TGTGCCAGCAGTCTGGGACTAGCGAGGGGTGAGCAGTTCTTC; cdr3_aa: CASSLGLARGEQFF
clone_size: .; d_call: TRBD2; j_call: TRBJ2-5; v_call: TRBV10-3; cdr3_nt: TGTGCCATTGGTGCGAGCGGGAGTGAAGAGACCCAGTACTTC; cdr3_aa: CAIGASGSEETQYF
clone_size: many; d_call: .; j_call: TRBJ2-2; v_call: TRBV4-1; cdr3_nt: TGCGCCAGCAGCCGGAGAACGGACACCGGGGAGCTGTTTTTT; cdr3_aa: CASSRRTDTGELFF
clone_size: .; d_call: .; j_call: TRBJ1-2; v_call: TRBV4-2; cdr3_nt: TGTGCCAGCAACCCAAGAAAGGAGGGACTTGACTATGGCTACACCTTC; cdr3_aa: CASNPRKEGLDYGYTF
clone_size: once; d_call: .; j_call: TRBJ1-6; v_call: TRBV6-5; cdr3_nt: TGTGCCAGCAGTTCCCTGGCTTCACCCCTCCACTTT; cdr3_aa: CASSSLASPLHF
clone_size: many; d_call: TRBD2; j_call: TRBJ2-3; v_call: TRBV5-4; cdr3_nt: TGTGCCAGCAGCATAGGGTTAGCGGGAGGGGAGGCAGATACGCAGTATTTT; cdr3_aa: CASSIGLAGGEADTQYF
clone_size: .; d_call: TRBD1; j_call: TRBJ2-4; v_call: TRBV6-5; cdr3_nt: TGTGCCAGCAGTTACAGGGGGCCGGGGCAGCGAGCCAAAGATACGCAGTACTTC; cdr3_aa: CASSYRGPGQRAKDTQYF
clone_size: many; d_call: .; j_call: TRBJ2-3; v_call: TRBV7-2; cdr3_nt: TGTGCCAGCAGCGGCGACCGCGGTGTGGGAGATACGCAGTATTTT; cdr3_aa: CASSGDRGVGDTQYF